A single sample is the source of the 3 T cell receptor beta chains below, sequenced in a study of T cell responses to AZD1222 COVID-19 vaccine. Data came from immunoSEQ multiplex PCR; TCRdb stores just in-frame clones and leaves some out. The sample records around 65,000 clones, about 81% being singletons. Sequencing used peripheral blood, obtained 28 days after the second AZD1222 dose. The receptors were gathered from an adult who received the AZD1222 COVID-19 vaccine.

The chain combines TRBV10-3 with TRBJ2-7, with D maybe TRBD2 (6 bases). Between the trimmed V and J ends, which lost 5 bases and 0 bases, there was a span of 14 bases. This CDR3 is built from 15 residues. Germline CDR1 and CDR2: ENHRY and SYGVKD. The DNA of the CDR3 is TGTGCCATCAGTAACCGGGACTCCAACTCCTACGAGCAGTACTTC. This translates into CAISNRDSNSYEQYF.

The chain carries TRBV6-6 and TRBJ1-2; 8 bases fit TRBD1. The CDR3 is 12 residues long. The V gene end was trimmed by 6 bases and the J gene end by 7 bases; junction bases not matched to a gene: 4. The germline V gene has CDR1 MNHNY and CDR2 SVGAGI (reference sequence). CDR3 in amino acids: CASRGDRGGYTF. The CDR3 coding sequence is TGTGCCAGCAGGGGCGACAGGGGTGGCTACACCTTC.

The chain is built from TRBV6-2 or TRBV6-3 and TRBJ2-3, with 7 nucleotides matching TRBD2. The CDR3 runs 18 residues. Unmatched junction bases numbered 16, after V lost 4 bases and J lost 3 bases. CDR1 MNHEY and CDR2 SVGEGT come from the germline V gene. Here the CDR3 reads CASSFLQGSGRYTDTQYF. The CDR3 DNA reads TGTGCCAGCAGTTTTCTCCAAGGTTCCGGGAGGTATACAGATACGCAGTATTTT.